This paragraph reports one T cell receptor beta chain. Sequencing used immunoSEQ multiplex PCR; TCRdb keeps in-frame clones, though not all of them. The repertoire consists of about 86,000 clones, with approximately 80% occurring once and the leading ten covering roughly 32%. This entry comes from a study of blood T cell repertoires in COVID-19. Study-wide background: Sites in the United States, Italy and Spain provided acute and convalescent COVID-19 samples. T cells, B-cell-depleted T cells, or PBMCs supplied cDNA or gDNA.

This clonotype was sampled from a woman of 80 years or more with active or convalescent COVID-19. Sequencing was performed on peripheral blood.

CDR3: CASSLMQSNEQFF. CDR3 DNA sequence: TGTGCCAGCAGCTTAATGCAGTCCAATGAGCAGTTCTTC. V gene TRBV7-3 combines with J gene TRBJ2-1; D uncertain. This CDR3 is built from 13 residues. Trimming removed 1 base from V and 6 bases from J, with 7 bases in between. The V gene's germline CDR1 is SGHTA and CDR2 FQGTGA. Drawing the rest from reference TRBV7-3 and TRBJ2-1, the complete variable domain is GAGVSQTPSNKVTEKGKYVELRCDPISGHTALYWYRQSLGQGPEFLIYFQGTGAADDSGLPNDRFFAVRPEGSVSTLKIQRTERGDSAVYLCASSLMQSNEQFFGPGTRLTVL.